This T cell receptor beta chain was profiled in a study of blood T cell repertoires in COVID-19. In the authors' methods: Nucleated cell counts were estimated from reference gene primer amplification. Generated by immunoSEQ multiplex PCR, the TCRdb table keeps only in-frame clones and is missing some. V and J calls and clone size are those listed in that table; D and trimming were worked out from the DNA. The data show 35,000 to 40,000 clones, with roughly 78% seen just once and about 40% held by the top ten. Germline V CDR1 and CDR2: SGHVS, FNYEAQ. The CDR3 sequence is 16 residues long. V dropped 5 bases and J dropped 0; count of bases not matched to a gene: 6.

This receptor was obtained from an elderly man with active or convalescent COVID-19. Sample: peripheral blood. The chain couples TRBV7-6 to TRBJ2-7, with 11 nucleotides matching TRBD2. This CDR3 is CASSPQTSGGSYEQYF. CDR3 sequence (DNA): TGTGCCAGCAGCCCCCAAACTAGCGGGGGCTCCTACGAGCAGTACTTC.